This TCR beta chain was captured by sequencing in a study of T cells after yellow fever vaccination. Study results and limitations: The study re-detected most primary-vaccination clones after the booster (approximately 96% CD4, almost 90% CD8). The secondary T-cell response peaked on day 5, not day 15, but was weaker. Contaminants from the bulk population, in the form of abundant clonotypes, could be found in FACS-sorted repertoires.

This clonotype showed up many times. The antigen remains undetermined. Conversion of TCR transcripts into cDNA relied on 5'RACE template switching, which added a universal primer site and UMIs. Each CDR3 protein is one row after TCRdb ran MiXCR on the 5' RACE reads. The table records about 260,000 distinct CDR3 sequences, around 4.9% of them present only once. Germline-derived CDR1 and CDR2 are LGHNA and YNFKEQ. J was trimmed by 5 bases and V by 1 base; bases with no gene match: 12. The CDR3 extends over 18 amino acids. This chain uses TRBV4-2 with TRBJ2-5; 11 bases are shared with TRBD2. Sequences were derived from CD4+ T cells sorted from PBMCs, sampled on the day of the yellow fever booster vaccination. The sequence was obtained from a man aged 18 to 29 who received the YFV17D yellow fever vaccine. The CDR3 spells CASSQGGLAGGQGETQYF. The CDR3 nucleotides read TGTGCCAGCAGCCAAGGGGGGCTAGCGGGGGGTCAGGGGGAGACCCAGTACTTC.